One sample yielded the 24 T cell receptor beta chains listed below, sequenced in a study of T cell repertoires in aging, cancer and after chemotherapy. Peripheral blood genomic DNA, not sorted cells or RNA, was the template. A mixed TRB-A/B primer pool amplified rearranged TRB by multiplex touch-down PCR. TCRdb reprocessed the multiplex PCR reads via MiXCR and lists one record per CDR3 protein. This sample has some 20,000 distinct CDR3 sequences, with less than 45% found just once. Sequencing was done on a sample of blood. Receptors were obtained from a human donor with a solid tumor.

J is TRBJ1-2 and V is TRBV5-1, with 9 bases identical to TRBD1. With 0 bases clipped from V and 12 bases from J, the junction kept 15 bases outside the gene matches. The germline V gene has CDR1 SGHRS and CDR2 YFSETQ. The CDR3 has 16 amino acids. CDR3 coding DNA: TGCGCCAGCAGCTTGGCCCCGGGACAGGGTCGGAATGCGGACACCTTC. Amino acids: CASSLAPGQGRNADTF.

This clonotype was observed a handful of times. The chain is built from TRBV15 and TRBJ1-2, with D tentatively TRBD1 (6 bases). The germline gives CDR1 LNHNV, CDR2 YYDKDF (reference sequence). Between the trimmed V and J ends, which lost 2 bases and 7 bases, there was a span of 14 bases. CDR3 length: 14 amino acids. The CDR3 DNA is TGTGCCACCAGCAGATCACAGGGAAGAGGTGGCTACACCTTC. Amino acid sequence: CATSRSQGRGGYTF.

This clonotype showed up just a few times. This chain connects TRBV30 to TRBJ2-3; D could derive from TRBD1 or TRBD2 (5 bases each). The CDR3 has 15 amino acids. Deletions cut 2 bases from V and 2 bases from J, with 14 bases between. Germline V gene sequence: CDR1 GTSNPN, CDR2 SVGIG (reference sequence). CDR3 sequence (DNA): TGTGCCTGGAGTCTCTGGGGGATCATCACAGATACGCAGTATTTT. This gives the protein CAWSLWGIITDTQYF.

This clonotype has a handful of counts. This chain connects TRBV27 to TRBJ1-3; TRBD1 matches 9 bases. Trimming at V came to 3 bases and at J to 6 bases, leaving 6 bases not matched to a gene. Germline CDR1 is MNHEY and CDR2 is SMNVEV (reference sequence). The CDR3 has 15 amino acids. In DNA form, the CDR3 reads TGTGCCAGCAGTTTTACCGGGACAGGGCAAAACACCATATATTTT. Translated, it gives CASSFTGTGQNTIYF.

In this sample, this clonotype turned up a few times. The CDR3 bases are TGTGCTACCGGGACTAGAGAAAACAATGAGCAGTTCTTC. Translated: CATGTRENNEQFF. The rearrangement links TRBV6-4 to TRBJ2-1, with 8 bases fitting TRBD2. CDR1 and CDR2 (germline): MRHNA, SNTAGT. This CDR3 comprises 13 residues.

This clonotype was seen only a few times. This rearrangement joins TRBV18 to TRBJ2-4; D remains unclear. The germline gives CDR1 KGHSH, CDR2 LQKENI. The CDR3 runs 14 residues. Trimming cost V 1 base and J 1 base, with 5 bases left between them. The chain's CDR3 is CASSPQEAKNIQYF. The CDR3 bases are TGTGCCAGCTCACCACAGGAGGCCAAAAACATTCAGTACTTC.

The chain links TRBV19 to TRBJ1-2; D call uncertain. Trimming removed 8 bases at V and 1 base at J, with 20 bases between. Germline loops: CDR1 LNHDA, CDR2 SQIVND (reference sequence). There are 16 residues in the CDR3. CDR3 residues: CASEERPPRINYGYTF. Here the CDR3 DNA reads TGTGCCAGTGAGGAAAGACCTCCTCGGATTAACTATGGCTACACCTTC.

DNA of the CDR3: TGTGCCAGCAACATTGCCGTAGACTCTGGGGCCAACGTCCTGACTTTC. Translated, it gives CASNIAVDSGANVLTF. The gene calls are TRBV6-2 or TRBV6-3 and TRBJ2-6; no clear D. Germline CDR1 is MNHEY and CDR2 is SVGEGT. CDR3 length: 16 residues. V lost 7 bases and J 0 bases, leaving 13 bases between the germline ends.

This clonotype appeared a few times. V is TRBV30 and J is TRBJ1-2; possibly TRBD1 for D (6 bases). The germline V gene encodes CDR1 GTSNPN and CDR2 SVGIG (reference sequence). The V and J ends lost 2 bases and 8 bases respectively, with 15 bases between them. This CDR3 comprises 13 residues. CDR3 protein: CAWSRTGRDGYTF. The DNA for the CDR3 is TGTGCCTGGAGTCGAACAGGGAGGGACGGCTACACCTTC.

In its sample, this clonotype was seen a few times. The genes are TRBV5-1 and TRBJ2-2; TRBD2 matches at 11 bases. V lost 4 bases and J lost 6; bases outside the gene matches: 5. Per the germline V gene, CDR1 is SGHRS and CDR2 is YFSETQ. There are 15 residues in the CDR3. CDR3 bases: TGCGCCAGCAGCATTAGCGGGGGGGCCTCCGGGGAGCTGTTTTTT. Translated, it gives CASSISGGASGELFF.

The chain recombines TRBV28 with TRBJ2-7, with D unclear. The germline V and J ends were trimmed by 5 bases and 7 bases, with 9 bases remaining between them. Germline assignment: CDR1 MDHEN and CDR2 SYDVKM. The length of the CDR3 is 11 residues. CDR3 sequence: CASSGSREQYF. The CDR3 nucleotides are TGTGCCAGCAGTGGATCAAGGGAGCAGTACTTC. Drawing the rest from reference TRBV28 and TRBJ2-7, the complete variable domain is DVKVTQSSRYLVKRTGEKVFLECVQDMDHENMFWYRQDPGLGLRLIYFSYDVKMKEKGDIPEGYSVSREKKERFSLILESASTNQTSMYLCASSGSREQYFGPGTRLTVT.

This clonotype was observed a few times. The rearrangement links TRBV6-4 to TRBJ2-2; 10 bases line up with TRBD1. CDR3 length: 14 residues. Trimming cost V 6 bases and J 7 bases; bases outside gene matches: 5. Looked up from germline, CDR1 is MRHNA and CDR2 is SNTAGT. Here the CDR3 DNA reads TGTGCCAGCAGAAGACAGGGGGCTGGCGGGGAGCTGTTTTTT. Amino acids: CASRRQGAGGELFF.

The gene calls are TRBV4-1 and TRBJ2-3, with TRBD2 matching 10 bases. V was clipped by 4 bases and J by 4 bases; unmatched bases: 5. This CDR3 region has 15 residues. Looked up from germline, CDR1 is MGHRA and CDR2 is YSYEKL. The CDR3 reads CASSPTSGVSDTQYF. The CDR3 nucleotides are TGCGCCAGCAGCCCCACTAGCGGGGTCTCAGATACGCAGTATTTT.

The chain carries TRBV12-3 or TRBV12-4 and TRBJ1-5; no reliable D call. V was shortened by 7 bases and J by 3 bases, with 10 bases between the two germline ends. The CDR3 has 13 amino acids. The CDR3 region has the DNA TGTGCCAGCACTTCAGGAATCAATCAGCCCCAGCATTTT. The encoded protein is CASTSGINQPQHF.

The gene calls are TRBV10-1 and TRBJ2-3, with a weak D call TRBD1 (5 bases). CDR1 WNHNN and CDR2 SYGVQD come from the germline V gene (reference sequence). The germline V and J ends were trimmed by 3 bases and 6 bases, with 13 bases remaining between them. CDR3 length equals 14 residues. The CDR3 spells CASSDLREVDTQYF. In DNA form, the CDR3 reads TGCGCCAGCAGTGATCTCAGGGAAGTTGATACGCAGTATTTT.

In its sample, this clonotype was seen a few times. V and J are TRBV12-3 or TRBV12-4 and TRBJ2-2, with 7 bases matching TRBD1. The CDR3 sequence is 14 residues long. Trimming took 5 bases from V and 7 from J; bases not matched to a gene: 7. As DNA, the CDR3 is TGTGCCAGCAGTCCAAGCAACAGGGGCGGGGAGCTGTTTTTT. This translates into CASSPSNRGGELFF.

This clonotype is judged medium-sized. The CDR3: CASSGGWGGRGTDTQYF. CDR3 DNA: TGTGCCAGCAGTGGGGGATGGGGGGGGCGAGGCACAGATACGCAGTATTTT. The chain couples TRBV27 to TRBJ2-3; perhaps TRBD2 as D (7 bases). Trimming took off 5 bases at V and 1 base at J, with 19 bases between the two ends. The CDR3 runs to 17 residues. The germline gives CDR1 MNHEY, CDR2 SMNVEV (reference sequence).

The chain employs TRBV18 and TRBJ1-5; TRBD1 aligns across 11 bases. J was trimmed by 6 bases and V by 3 bases; bases with no gene match: 4. CDR1 and CDR2 (germline): KGHSH, LQKENI. The CDR3 is 15 amino acids. The CDR3: CASSPDRGRGQPQHF. The CDR3 DNA follows: TGTGCCAGCTCACCGGACAGGGGGCGCGGTCAGCCCCAGCATTTT.

This clonotype has only a few counts. The chain uses TRBV6-1 and TRBJ2-2, with unresolved D. CDR1 is MNHNS, CDR2 SASEGT, per germline. This CDR3 is 15 amino acids long. V dropped 5 bases and J dropped 4 bases, with 14 bases sitting between them. The CDR3 loop reads CASSQTPGSTGELFF. CDR3 nucleotide sequence: TGTGCCAGCAGTCAGACGCCGGGCTCCACCGGGGAGCTGTTTTTT.

The chain recombines TRBV6-1 with TRBJ2-2; TRBD1 matches 8 bases. This CDR3 is built from 16 residues. Unmatched junction bases numbered 4, after V lost 2 bases and J lost 2 bases. The germline CDR1 and CDR2 sequences are MNHNS and SASEGT. CDR3 coding DNA: TGTGCCAGCAGTGAATACAGGGGGGTTAACACCGGGGAGCTGTTTTTT. As protein: CASSEYRGVNTGELFF.

A few counts support this clonotype. The rearrangement links TRBV13 to TRBJ2-3, with 7 bases aligning to TRBD2. This CDR3 has 17 amino acids. The V gene's germline CDR1 is PRHDT and CDR2 FYEKMQ (reference sequence). Unmatched junction bases numbered 12, after V lost 5 bases and J lost 1 base. The CDR3 DNA follows: TGTGCCAGCAGCGCCTCGGCGGGAGATGCTGGCACAGATACGCAGTATTTT. Encoded protein: CASSASAGDAGTDTQYF.

The J gene is TRBJ2-7, the V gene TRBV5-6; 9 positions agree with TRBD1. V was pared by 4 bases and J by 2 bases, with 1 base of the junction left unmatched. Germline V gene sequence: CDR1 SGHDT, CDR2 YYEEEE. The CDR3 consists of 13 residues. In DNA form, the CDR3 reads TGTGCCAGCAGCGGGACAGGGCCCTACGAGCAGTACTTC. This translates into CASSGTGPYEQYF.

This clonotype came up a few times. V usage is TRBV12-3 or TRBV12-4 and J usage is TRBJ1-5, with TRBD1 as a possible D gene (6 bases). V lost 4 bases and J 0 bases, leaving 10 bases between the germline ends. The CDR3 is 15 amino acids. The CDR3 nucleotides are TGTGCCAGCAGTTACCAGGGGTTTAGCAATCAGCCCCAGCATTTT. It translates to CASSYQGFSNQPQHF.

J is TRBJ2-1 and V is TRBV18; TRBD1 matches 10 bases. V lost 0 bases and J lost 8; bases outside the gene matches: 4. Germline-derived CDR1 and CDR2 are KGHSH and LQKENI. The CDR3 spans 15 residues. For the CDR3, the DNA is TGTGCCAGCTCACCACCGACAGGGGGCAGGGATGAGCAGTTCTTC. It encodes CASSPPTGGRDEQFF.